Each of the 32 T cell receptor beta chains below was sequenced from the same sample in a study of T cells in Graves' hyperthyroidism and ophthalmopathy. The investigators amplified TCR beta CDR3 regions from RNA transcripts. Initially, a first-round RT-PCR of the TCR CDR3 employed the HTBI primer set. TCRdb reprocessed the multiplex PCR reads with MiXCR, giving one entry per CDR3 protein. The sample contains over 250,000 distinct CDR3 sequences, 25% to 30% of which appear only once. The sequencing input was blood. These receptors were collected from a man aged 35 to 55 with Graves' hyperthyroidism that later progressed to Graves' ophthalmopathy.

Turning to this clonotype: A much more abundant neighbour one base away suggests this may be a read error. The chain has TRBV2 and TRBJ2-7; TRBD2 might be the D (7 bases). Germline CDR1 is SNHLY and CDR2 is FYNNEI. Trimming took 8 bases from V and 9 from J, leaving 23 bases between them. The CDR3 totals 14 residues. CDR3 sequence: CASVLRGGKNMQYF. In DNA form, the CDR3 reads TGTGCCAGCGTATTAAGGGGGGGTAAAAACATGCAGTACTTC.

This chain uses TRBV28 with TRBJ2-7; a weak D match, TRBD1 (6 bases). CDR1 and CDR2 from the germline V gene are MDHEN and SYDVKM. CDR3 size: 15 residues. V lost 4 bases and J 0 bases, leaving 13 bases between the germline ends. This CDR3 reads CASSSTDRSSYEQYF. CDR3 nucleotide sequence: TGTGCCAGCAGTTCGACCGACAGGAGCTCCTACGAGCAGTACTTC.

The V gene is TRBV18, the J gene TRBJ2-6; D remains ambiguous. The CDR3 is made up of 17 amino acids. The V and J ends lost 2 bases and 0 bases respectively, with 11 bases between them. CDR1 and CDR2 (germline): KGHSH, LQKENI. Here the CDR3 reads CASSPGLYLSGANVLTF. CDR3 nucleotide sequence: TGTGCCAGCTCACCAGGGCTTTATCTCTCTGGGGCCAACGTCCTGACTTTC.

There are many counts of this clonotype. The chain uses TRBV19 and TRBJ2-2; 8 bases align to TRBD1. CDR1 is LNHDA, CDR2 SQIVND, per germline (reference sequence). Unmatched junction bases numbered 11, after V lost 4 bases and J lost 4 bases. The CDR3 contains 17 residues. This chain's CDR3 is CASSSRSTGAVTGELFF. CDR3 nucleotide sequence: TGTGCCAGTAGTAGTAGGTCGACAGGGGCGGTCACCGGGGAGCTGTTTTTT.

Ten or more counts support this clonotype. The rearrangement uses TRBV20-1 and TRBJ1-2, with D possibly being TRBD1 (6 bases). CDR1 and CDR2 (germline): DFQATT, SNEGSKA (reference sequence). Trimming stripped 6 bases from V and 0 bases from J, with 11 bases between. This CDR3 contains 13 residues. The DNA for the CDR3 is TGCAGTGCCGGGACACTAGCTAACTATGGCTACACCTTC. Translated, it gives CSAGTLANYGYTF.

This clonotype was seen many times. This rearrangement joins TRBV19 to TRBJ2-2; TRBD2 is a possible D gene (6 bases). The CDR3 is 16 residues long. V lost 1 base, J lost 5 bases, and 14 bases lay in between. The germline gives CDR1 LNHDA, CDR2 SQIVND (reference sequence). The CDR3 is CASSIGSGTRTGELFF. In DNA, the CDR3 is TGTGCCAGTAGTATAGGATCCGGGACTCGGACCGGGGAGCTGTTTTTT. Full variable domain (missing parts from reference TRBV19 and TRBJ2-2): DGGITQSPKYLFRKEGQNVTLSCEQNLNHDAMYWYRQDPGQGLRLIYYSQIVNDFQKGDIAEGYSVSREKKESFPLTVTSAQKNPTAFYLCASSIGSGTRTGELFFGEGSRLTVL.

In this sample, this clonotype turned up many times. The V call is TRBV19, the J call TRBJ1-1, with D tentatively TRBD1 (5 bases). The V end lost 3 bases, the J end lost 4 bases, and 12 bases lay between the germline ends. Germline V CDR1 and CDR2: LNHDA, SQIVND (reference sequence). The length of the CDR3 is 14 residues. DNA of the CDR3: TGTGCCAGTAGTATCCGACAGTCGGGCACTGAAGCTTTCTTT. This gives the protein CASSIRQSGTEAFF.

This clonotype has ten or more counts. V is TRBV20-1 and J is TRBJ2-5, with a possible D match to TRBD2 (6 bases). The germline gives CDR1 DFQATT, CDR2 SNEGSKA (reference sequence). This CDR3 spans 13 amino acids. The V end lost 1 base, the J end lost 4 bases, and 10 bases lay between the germline ends. The CDR3 sequence: CSARGRAGETQYF. The DNA of the CDR3 is TGCAGTGCTAGAGGTCGAGCGGGAGAGACCCAGTACTTC.

The chain joins TRBV20-1 to TRBJ2-7; D not certain. V gave up 6 bases and J gave up 3 bases, with 9 bases separating them. Looked up from germline, CDR1 is DFQATT and CDR2 is SNEGSKA (reference sequence). The CDR3 length is 11 residues. Written as DNA, the CDR3 is TGCAGTGCATCCGCCCACTACGAGCAGTACTTC. Translated: CSASAHYEQYF.

The chain combines TRBV6-1 with TRBJ2-7, with 8 bases that match TRBD1. The ends lost 2 bases at V and 1 base at J; junction bases unmatched: 4. Germline V gene data show CDR1 as MNHNS and CDR2 as SASEGT. CDR3 length equals 15 residues. CDR3 bases: TGTGCCAGCAGTGAAATCGGACAGGGATCCTACGAGCAGTACTTC. Encoded protein: CASSEIGQGSYEQYF.

In its sample, this clonotype was seen many times. V gene TRBV5-1 combines with J gene TRBJ2-4; maybe TRBD2 (5 bases). CDR1 and CDR2 from the germline V gene are SGHRS and YFSETQ. This CDR3 region has 17 residues. V was cut by 4 bases and J by 1 base, with 18 bases left in between. The CDR3 reads CASSGGYGFPAKNIQYF. DNA for the CDR3: TGCGCCAGCAGCGGAGGCTACGGTTTCCCGGCCAAAAACATTCAGTACTTC.

This chain uses TRBV19 with TRBJ2-1; 13 bases agree with TRBD2. There are 15 residues in the CDR3. Per the germline V gene, CDR1 is LNHDA and CDR2 is SQIVND (reference sequence). With 5 bases clipped from V and 8 bases from J, the junction kept 6 bases outside the gene matches. The CDR3 DNA reads as TGTGCCAGTAGTGTACTAGCGGGAGGGATGTATGAGCAGTTCTTC. This codes for CASSVLAGGMYEQFF.

There are many counts of this clonotype. The chain is built from TRBV5-1 and TRBJ2-7; D is perhaps TRBD1 or TRBD2 (5 bases each). Germline lookup yields CDR1 SGHRS and CDR2 YFSETQ. The CDR3 length is 15 residues. The ends were cut back, 4 bases at V and 0 bases at J, with 14 bases in the middle. The DNA for the CDR3 is TGCGCCAGCAGCGGACGGGACGGATACTCCTACGAGCAGTACTTC. Amino acid sequence: CASSGRDGYSYEQYF.

This clonotype was counted ten times or more. The CDR3 region is CAAQGASPQETQYF. The CDR3 DNA follows: TGTGCCGCCCAGGGGGCTAGTCCGCAAGAGACCCAGTACTTC. The chain employs TRBV10-3 and TRBJ2-5; the match to TRBD1 covers 8 bases. The CDR3 totals 14 residues. Trimming took 11 bases from V and 2 from J; bases not matched to a gene: 10. Germline values: CDR1 ENHRY, CDR2 SYGVKD.

This clonotype has at least ten counts. The J gene is TRBJ2-7, the V gene TRBV20-1; 15 bases map to TRBD2. Germline V CDR1 and CDR2: DFQATT, SNEGSKA (reference sequence). The CDR3 is made up of 16 amino acids. J gave up 3 bases and V 4 bases, and 7 bases lay outside the gene matches. CDR3 loop: CSAMSGLAGGRYEQYF. The CDR3 DNA follows: TGCAGTGCTATGTCTGGACTAGCGGGAGGGCGCTACGAGCAGTACTTC.

This clonotype occurred many times. The V gene is TRBV13, the J gene TRBJ1-5; D not resolved. The CDR3 consists of 14 residues. CDR1 is PRHDT, CDR2 FYEKMQ, per germline (reference sequence). Trimming stripped 5 bases from V and 3 bases from J, with 11 bases between. In DNA, the CDR3 is TGTGCCAGCAGCCGGGGAGGACCCAATCAGCCCCAGCATTTT. It encodes CASSRGGPNQPQHF.

The CDR3 nucleotides are TGTGCCAGCAGCTTAGTGGGAATAACCACGAGCGGCTACACCTTC. Translated, it gives CASSLVGITTSGYTF. The V call is TRBV7-9, the J call TRBJ1-2, with D unresolved. The CDR3 covers 15 residues. Germline V lookup: CDR1 SEHNR, CDR2 FQNEAQ (reference sequence). The V and J ends lost 1 base and 8 bases respectively, with 17 bases between them. Looking up the rest from reference TRBV7-9 and TRBJ1-2 gives the full variable domain: DTGVSQNPRHKITKRGQNVTFRCDPISEHNRLYWYRQTLGQGPEFLTYFQNEAQLEKSRLLSDRFSAERPKGSFSTLEIQRTEQGDSAMYLCASSLVGITTSGYTFGSGTRLTVV.

This clonotype was seen repeatedly, ten times or more. V and J are TRBV20-1 and TRBJ1-1, with D possibly TRBD1 on 5 matching bases. CDR1 and CDR2 (germline): DFQATT, SNEGSKA (reference sequence). Trimming stripped 0 bases from V and 1 base from J, with 12 bases between. The CDR3 is made up of 15 amino acids. CDR3 bases: TGCAGTGCTAGAGATCCCCTTCAGGGGAACACTGAAGCTTTCTTT. Translation gives CSARDPLQGNTEAFF.

This clonotype occurred many times. The chain recombines TRBV29-1 with TRBJ1-1; no clear D. V gave up 7 bases and J gave up 5 bases, with 8 bases separating them. Germline V gives CDR1 SQVTM, CDR2 ANQGSEA. This CDR3 comprises 10 residues. The CDR3 here is CSAQTTEAFF. The CDR3 DNA reads as TGCAGCGCTCAGACAACTGAAGCTTTCTTT.

This clonotype was recorded many times. This chain uses TRBV5-1 with TRBJ1-1, with D unresolved. The germline gives CDR1 SGHRS, CDR2 YFSETQ. V lost 5 bases to trimming and J lost 6 bases, with 17 bases between them. There are 14 residues in the CDR3. This CDR3 reads CASRSALVMAEAFF. In DNA form, the CDR3 reads TGCGCCAGCAGATCAGCCCTTGTAATGGCTGAAGCTTTCTTT.

This clonotype was found many times. The gene calls are TRBV6-1 and TRBJ2-5; 11 nucleotides agree with TRBD2. With 3 bases clipped from V and 5 bases from J, the junction kept 11 bases outside the gene matches. CDR1 is MNHNS and CDR2 is SASEGT in the germline V gene. The CDR3 is made up of 17 amino acids. The CDR3 DNA is TGTGCCAGCAGTGATACCGGGACTAGCGGAGGAGGGGAGACCCAGTACTTC. It codes for CASSDTGTSGGGETQYF.

The chain links TRBV20-1 to TRBJ1-1; TRBD1 might be the D (6 bases). There are 13 residues in the CDR3. V lost 5 bases and J lost 5, with 15 bases in between. Germline lookup yields CDR1 DFQATT and CDR2 SNEGSKA (reference sequence). The CDR3 is CSAGGGGVTEAFF. The CDR3 DNA follows: TGCAGTGCTGGGGGCGGGGGGGTGACTGAAGCTTTCTTT.

This clonotype occurred a few times. A read error may produce the germline difference seen at one junction end. The chain carries TRBV5-1 and TRBJ2-7; D is undetermined. The CDR3 spans 11 residues. Germline V gives CDR1 SGHRS, CDR2 YFSETQ. The DNA for the CDR3 is TGCGCCAGCAGCTTCTCCTACGAGAAGTACTTC. This gives the protein CASSFSYEKYF. Full variable domain (rest looked up from reference TRBV5-1 and TRBJ2-7): KAGVTQTPRYLIKTRGQQVTLSCSPISGHRSVSWYQQTPGQGLQFLFEYFSETQRNKGNFPGRFSGRQFSNSRSEMNVSTLELGDSALYLCASSFSYEKYFGPGTRLTVT.

This clonotype was seen ten or more times. This rearrangement joins TRBV5-5 to TRBJ1-2; the D gene is possibly TRBD1 (5 bases). V was shortened by 2 bases and J by 11 bases, with 13 bases between the two germline ends. This CDR3 is 12 amino acids long. In germline, CDR1 is SGHKS, CDR2 YYEKEE (reference sequence). CDR3 in amino acids: CASSLQRRGYTF. CDR3 DNA sequence: TGTGCCAGCAGCTTACAACGCCGGGGGTACACCTTC.

This clonotype has ten or more counts. J is TRBJ1-5 and V is TRBV12-3 or TRBV12-4; no firm D call. The CDR3 has 13 amino acids. The ends were cut back, 5 bases at V and 2 bases at J, with 7 bases in the middle. CDR3 amino acids: CASSTVGNQPQHF. The CDR3 DNA reads TGTGCCAGCAGTACAGTAGGCAATCAGCCCCAGCATTTT.

This clonotype occurred many times. The V gene is TRBV7-8, the J gene TRBJ2-7, with D hard to call. Germline CDR1 and CDR2: SGHVS and FQNEAQ. This CDR3 is 14 amino acids long. V lost 1 base and J lost 0, with 7 bases in between. CDR3 coding DNA: TGTGCCAGCAGCTTAGAGGGCATCTCCTACGAGCAGTACTTC. Its translation: CASSLEGISYEQYF.

This clonotype was seen at least ten times. The chain uses TRBV14 and TRBJ2-7, with TRBD1 as a possible D gene (5 bases). The length of the CDR3 is 17 residues. Germline values: CDR1 SGHDN, CDR2 FVKESK. Trimming cost V 3 bases and J 0 bases, with 18 bases left between them. CDR3 amino acids: CASSHGFDRTTSYEQYF. The CDR3 nucleotides read TGTGCCAGCAGCCATGGATTTGACAGAACCACCTCCTACGAGCAGTACTTC.

The chain carries TRBV6-1 and TRBJ1-5, with TRBD1 matching over 7 bases. Germline CDR1 and CDR2: MNHNS and SASEGT. The V segment lost 2 bases and the J segment 5 bases; nucleotides outside the gene matches: 3. CDR3 length: 14 amino acids. The CDR3 DNA reads as TGTGCCAGCAGTGAATCAGGGGGTGATCAGCCCCAGCATTTT. It codes for CASSESGGDQPQHF.

Ten or more counts support this clonotype. The V and J genes are TRBV12-3 or TRBV12-4 and TRBJ2-7; perhaps TRBD1 as D (5 bases). The CDR3 is made up of 14 amino acids. The V and J ends lost 5 bases and 4 bases respectively, with 15 bases between them. The CDR3 DNA reads as TGTGCCAGCAGTCTACAGGAAGGGTGGTACGAGCAGTACTTC. Encoded protein: CASSLQEGWYEQYF.

This clonotype was detected many times. V and J are TRBV20-1 and TRBJ2-5, with TRBD1 as a possible D gene (6 bases). Trimming shortened V by 5 bases and J by 6 bases, and 13 bases separated the two germline ends. This CDR3 has 12 amino acids. In germline, CDR1 is DFQATT, CDR2 SNEGSKA (reference sequence). CDR3 sequence reads: CSAPRGSKTQYF. The CDR3 coding sequence is TGCAGTGCTCCCAGGGGATCCAAGACCCAGTACTTC.

V gene TRBV28 combines with J gene TRBJ2-5; D perhaps matches TRBD1 (5 bases). Germline-derived CDR1 and CDR2 are MDHEN and SYDVKM. The V gene lost 4 bases and the J gene lost 5 bases, with 20 bases spanning the gap. CDR3 size: 16 residues. For the CDR3, the DNA is TGTGCCAGCAGTTCCCCAAGTGAGCCTTCAGGGGAGACCCAGTACTTC. Its translation: CASSSPSEPSGETQYF. The full variable domain, in which reference TRBV28 and TRBJ2-5 provide the parts outside the CDR3, is DVKVTQSSRYLVKRTGEKVFLECVQDMDHENMFWYRQDPGLGLRLIYFSYDVKMKEKGDIPEGYSVSREKKERFSLILESASTNQTSMYLCASSSPSEPSGETQYFGPGTRLLVL.

In this sample, this clonotype turned up many times. The chain is built from TRBV30 and TRBJ1-1; no clear D. V was pared by 8 bases and J by 1 base, with 14 bases between. The CDR3 loop spans 13 amino acids. Germline CDR1 is GTSNPN and CDR2 is SVGIG (reference sequence). CDR3 sequence: CARSGGKNTEAFF. CDR3 nucleotides: TGTGCCCGTTCTGGAGGGAAGAACACTGAAGCTTTCTTT.